A selection of T cell receptor beta chains follows, all from one sample in a study of blood T cells in healthy people across ages. TCRdb processed the 5' RACE reads anew with MiXCR; each CDR3 protein has one entry. The profile shows 250,000 to 300,000 distinct CDR3 sequences, less than 30% of them singletons. Sequencing was done on a sample of blood. The source is a woman in her sixties or seventies in good health. The CDR3 runs from the conserved cysteine through the conserved F or W. The D gene is left open where the match is weak. Clone size is given for some rows only: seen once, a few or many times, or a class if the clone is expanded.

size	J	D	V	DNA	CDR3
few	TRBJ1-1	NA	TRBV5-1	TGCGCCAGCAGTACTCGGGGGATGAACACTGAAGCTTTCTTT	CASSTRGMNTEAFF
NA	TRBJ2-5	NA	TRBV4-1	TGCGCCAGCAGCCACATTGGGGCTAGCGACCAAGAGACCCAGTACTTC	CASSHIGASDQETQYF
NA	TRBJ2-7	TRBD1	TRBV29-1	TGCAGCGTGGTGATGGGACAGGGATTCGAGCAGTACTTC	CSVVMGQGFEQYF
NA	TRBJ2-4	NA	TRBV7-9	TGTGCCAGCAGCGCGGACGGAGTAGCCAAAAACATTCAGTACTTC	CASSADGVAKNIQYF
many	TRBJ2-7	NA	TRBV27	TGTGCCAGCAGTGGGGCCCCGCGACCCCTTAGAACCTACGAGCAGTACTTC	CASSGAPRPLRTYEQYF
NA	TRBJ1-1	TRBD1	TRBV5-1	TGCGCCAGCAGCTTGCAGGGGGTGGGGACTGAAGCTTTCTTT	CASSLQGVGTEAFF
NA	TRBJ2-1	TRBD2	TRBV28	TGTACCAGCTCATATAGCGGGAGCCGTAATGAGCAGTTCTTC	CTSSYSGSRNEQFF
NA	TRBJ2-3	NA	TRBV28	TGTGCCAGCAGTTTTGGGGGCAGGGGAAGTCTATTGTATTTT	CASSFGGRGSLLYF
few	TRBJ2-3	NA	TRBV7-8	TGTGCCAGCAGCTTAGCGAAGGCAGTAAATACGCAGTATTTT	CASSLAKAVNTQYF
NA	TRBJ2-5	TRBD2	TRBV5-4	TGTGCCAGCAGCTTGACTAGCGGGAGCGCGGAGACCCAGTACTTC	CASSLTSGSAETQYF
few	TRBJ2-1	NA	TRBV12-3/TRBV12-4	TGTGCCAGCAGTTTATCTGGGCCTCGTGAGCAGTTCTTC	CASSLSGPREQFF
many	TRBJ2-5	NA	TRBV7-2	TGTGCCAGCAGCTTAGACAGACGAGATGAGACCCAGTACTTC	CASSLDRRDETQYF
NA	TRBJ2-1	TRBD2	TRBV4-2	TGTGCCAGCAGACCGGGGGGGCCGGATGAGCAGTTCTTC	CASRPGGPDEQFF
NA	TRBJ2-7	NA	TRBV28	TGTGCCAGCAGTTTATGCGAGCAGTACTTC	CASSLCEQYF
NA	TRBJ2-5	NA	TRBV6-5	TGTGCCAGTAAACCAATTGGGGAGACCCAGTACTTC	CASKPIGETQYF
few	TRBJ2-2	NA	TRBV4-2	TGTGCCAGCAGCCAGCGGACAGAAGGCAATCTCGGGGAGCTGTTTTTT	CASSQRTEGNLGELFF